This T cell receptor beta chain was identified in a study of siplizumab effects on memory and regulatory T cells. Study-wide points: Alloreactive sequences that could be traced to unstimulated CD4+ memory cells showed a significant reduction under siplizumab. The naive T cell population seemed more diverse than memory cells and seemed a major contributor to the alloresponse. It was never confirmed that proliferating Tregs from siplizumab cultures were suppressive.

To note about this clone: Antigen unknown.

The CDR3 is made up of 12 amino acids. Looked up from germline, CDR1 is MGHDK and CDR2 is SYGVNS. V gave up 6 bases and J gave up 3 bases, with 6 bases separating them. TCR templates numbering 95,000 to 100,000 were assayed per sample. Repertoires were generated with immunoSEQ multiplex PCR, while TCRdb's copy carries only in-frame clones and drops some. The sample holds tens of thousands of clones, about 90% seen once. The rearrangement links TRBV25-1 to TRBJ2-1; D not certain. Sequencing was done on a sample of CD8+ T cells sorted from blood. This clonotype was sampled from a human donor in good health. CDR3 DNA: TGTGCCAGCAGCCTACTCTACAATGAGCAGTTCTTC. It encodes CASSLLYNEQFF.